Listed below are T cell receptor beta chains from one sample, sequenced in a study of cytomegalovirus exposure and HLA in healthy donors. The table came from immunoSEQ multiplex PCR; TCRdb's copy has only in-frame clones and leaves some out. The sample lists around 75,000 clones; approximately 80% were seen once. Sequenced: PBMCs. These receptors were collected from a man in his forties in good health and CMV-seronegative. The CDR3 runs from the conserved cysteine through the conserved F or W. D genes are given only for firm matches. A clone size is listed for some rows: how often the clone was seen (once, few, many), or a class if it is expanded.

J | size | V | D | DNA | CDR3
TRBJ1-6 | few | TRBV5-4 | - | TGTGCCAGCAGCCTTGCGGGAGGGAGGAGGTCACCCCTCCACTTT | CASSLAGGRRSPLHF
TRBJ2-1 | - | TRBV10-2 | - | TGCGCCACCCGACACTCCTCAAATGAGCAGTTCTTC | CATRHSSNEQFF
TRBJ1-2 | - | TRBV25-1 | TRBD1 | TGTGCCAGCAGTGAACATAATACGGACAGGGTCGGCGGCTACACCTTC | CASSEHNTDRVGGYTF
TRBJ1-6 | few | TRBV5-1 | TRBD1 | TGCGCCAGCAGCTTGGTCGGACAGGGTGTGGGAAATTCACCCCTCCACTTT | CASSLVGQGVGNSPLHF
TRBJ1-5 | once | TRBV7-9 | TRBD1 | TGTTCCAGCAGCTGGGGGAATACGGGACAGGGGAATCAGCCCCAGCATTTT | CSSSWGNTGQGNQPQHF
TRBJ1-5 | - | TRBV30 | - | TGTGCCTGGAGTGGGGGGGGTTTTCAGCCCCAGCATTTT | CAWSGGGFQPQHF
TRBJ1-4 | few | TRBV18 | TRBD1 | TGTGCCAGCTCACCTCCGAACAGGGGTCGAGGAACTAATGAAAAACTGTTTTTT | CASSPPNRGRGTNEKLFF
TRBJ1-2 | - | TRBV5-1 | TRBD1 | TGCGCCAGCAGCCTTACAGGGGCTAACTATGGCTACACCTTC | CASSLTGANYGYTF
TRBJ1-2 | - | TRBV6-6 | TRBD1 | TGTGCCAGCAGGCTCCGGGACAGTTTTGGCTACACCTTC | CASRLRDSFGYTF
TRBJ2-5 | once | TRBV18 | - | TGTGCCAGCTCCCCCGACCAAGAGACCCAGTACTTC | CASSPDQETQYF
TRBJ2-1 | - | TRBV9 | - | TGTGCCAGCAGCGTAGCTACGCAGGCCTACAATGAGCAGTTCTTC | CASSVATQAYNEQFF
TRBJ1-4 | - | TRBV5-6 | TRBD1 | TGTGCCAGCAGCAAGGTGGGGGACAGGACCCTCCTAGACGAAGTTTTT | CASSKVGDRTLLDEVF
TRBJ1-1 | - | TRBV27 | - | TGTGCCAGCAGCCCTCAGGGGTCGGTCACTGAAGCTTTCTTT | CASSPQGSVTEAFF
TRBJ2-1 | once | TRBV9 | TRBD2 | TGTGCCAGCAGCGTAGGGCGGGGACTAGGAGAGCAGTTCTTC | CASSVGRGLGEQFF
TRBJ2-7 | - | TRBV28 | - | TGTGCCAGCAGTTTCCGGTCTTTTTTTACCGAGCAGTACTTC | CASSFRSFFTEQYF
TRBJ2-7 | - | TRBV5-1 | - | TGCGCCAGCAGCCCCCGGGACATTAACTCCTACGAGCAGTACTTC | CASSPRDINSYEQYF
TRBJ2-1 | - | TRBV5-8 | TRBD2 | TGTGCCAGCAGCTTGGTCAGCGGGAGATACAATGAGCAGTTCTTC | CASSLVSGRYNEQFF
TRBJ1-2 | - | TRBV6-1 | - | TGTGCCGCGGGGGACAACTATGGCTACACCTTC | CAAGDNYGYTF
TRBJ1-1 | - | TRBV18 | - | TGTGCCAGCTCATTTGGGGCGTTGAGTAACACTGAAGCTTTCTTT | CASSFGALSNTEAFF
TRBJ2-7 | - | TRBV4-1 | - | TGCGCCAGCAGCCAAGCGGGAGATATTCCGGGACAGACCGTCAAGATGGTCCACGAGCAGTACTTC | CASSQAGDIPGQTVKMVHEQYF
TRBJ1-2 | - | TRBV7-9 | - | TGTTCCAGCAGCTTAGGAGTAGAGGGCTACACCTTC | CSSSLGVEGYTF
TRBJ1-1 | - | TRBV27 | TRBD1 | TGTGCCAGCAGTGGGGACAGGGTCACTGAAGCTTTCTTT | CASSGDRVTEAFF
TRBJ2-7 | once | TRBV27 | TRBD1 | TGTGCCAGCAGTTCGTGGACAGGGGGCTCAGTTCCCGACGAGCAGTACTTC | CASSSWTGGSVPDEQYF
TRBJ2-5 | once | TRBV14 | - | TGTGCCAGCAGCCAAGATGGGCCGTACTCAAGAATACAACAAGTGGAGGGTTTTGAGTACTTC | CASSQDGPYSRIQQVEGFEYF
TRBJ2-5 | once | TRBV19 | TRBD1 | TGTGCCAGTAGTATATTGTGGACAGGAGGCTGGGAGACCCAGTACTTC | CASSILWTGGWETQYF
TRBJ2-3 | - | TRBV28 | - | TGTGCCAGCAGTTTGGTGGGGGCCCTTGGTACGCAGTATTTT | CASSLVGALGTQYF
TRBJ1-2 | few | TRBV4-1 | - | TGCGCCAGCAGCCAAGAACGACAGGCAGGATCGTTTGGCTACACCTTC | CASSQERQAGSFGYTF
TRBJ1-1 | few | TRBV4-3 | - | TGCGCCAGCAGCCCGTCAGTACAATCCACTGAAGCTTTCTTT | CASSPSVQSTEAFF
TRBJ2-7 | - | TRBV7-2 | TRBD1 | TGTGCCAGCAGCTTAGGGTCAGGGGGAAGTTTGTACGAGCAGTACTTC | CASSLGSGGSLYEQYF